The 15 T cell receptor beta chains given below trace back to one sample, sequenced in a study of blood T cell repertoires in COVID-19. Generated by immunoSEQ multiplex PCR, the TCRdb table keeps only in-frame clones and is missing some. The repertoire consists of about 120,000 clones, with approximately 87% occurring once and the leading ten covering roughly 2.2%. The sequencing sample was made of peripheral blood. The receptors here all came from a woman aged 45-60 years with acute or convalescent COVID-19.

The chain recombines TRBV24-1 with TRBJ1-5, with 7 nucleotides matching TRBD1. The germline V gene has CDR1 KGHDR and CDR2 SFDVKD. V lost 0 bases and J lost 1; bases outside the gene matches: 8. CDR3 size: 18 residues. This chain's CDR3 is CATSDLRTGWGSNQPQHF. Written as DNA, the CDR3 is TGTGCCACCAGTGATTTGAGGACAGGCTGGGGAAGCAATCAGCCCCAGCATTTT.

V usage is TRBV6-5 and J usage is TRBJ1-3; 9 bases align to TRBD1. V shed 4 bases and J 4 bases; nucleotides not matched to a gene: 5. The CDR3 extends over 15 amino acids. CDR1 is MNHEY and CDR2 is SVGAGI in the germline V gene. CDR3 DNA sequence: TGTGCCAGCAGTTCACAGGGGGCGTTCGGAAACACCATATATTTT. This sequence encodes CASSSQGAFGNTIYF.

The CDR3 region has the DNA TGTGCCAGTAGTCTGGGACTAGCGGGAGGTTTCTACAATGAGCAGTTCTTC. As protein: CASSLGLAGGFYNEQFF. J is TRBJ2-1 and V is TRBV19; TRBD2 aligns across 15 bases. The V segment lost 5 bases and the J segment 3 bases; nucleotides outside the gene matches: 5. Germline-derived CDR1 and CDR2 are LNHDA and SQIVND (reference sequence). The length of the CDR3 is 17 residues.

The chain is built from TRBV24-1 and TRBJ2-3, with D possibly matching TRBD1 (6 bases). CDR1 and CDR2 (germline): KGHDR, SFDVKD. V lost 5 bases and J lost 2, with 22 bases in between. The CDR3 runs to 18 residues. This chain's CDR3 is CATSGLNQGSLNTDTQYF. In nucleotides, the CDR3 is TGTGCCACCAGTGGTCTAAATCAGGGGTCCCTTAACACAGATACGCAGTATTTT.

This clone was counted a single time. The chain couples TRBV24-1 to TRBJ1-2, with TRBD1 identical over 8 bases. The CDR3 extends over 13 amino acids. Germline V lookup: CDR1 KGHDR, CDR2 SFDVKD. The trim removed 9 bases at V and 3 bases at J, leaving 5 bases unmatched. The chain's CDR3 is CATDRGWDYGYTF. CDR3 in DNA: TGTGCCACCGACAGGGGTTGGGACTATGGCTACACCTTC.

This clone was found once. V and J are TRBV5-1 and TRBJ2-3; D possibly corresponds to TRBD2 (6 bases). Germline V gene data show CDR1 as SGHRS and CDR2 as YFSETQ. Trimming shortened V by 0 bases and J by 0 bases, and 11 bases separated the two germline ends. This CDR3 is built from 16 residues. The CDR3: CASSLASGWSTDTQYF. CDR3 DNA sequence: TGCGCCAGCAGCTTGGCAAGCGGGTGGAGCACAGATACGCAGTATTTT.

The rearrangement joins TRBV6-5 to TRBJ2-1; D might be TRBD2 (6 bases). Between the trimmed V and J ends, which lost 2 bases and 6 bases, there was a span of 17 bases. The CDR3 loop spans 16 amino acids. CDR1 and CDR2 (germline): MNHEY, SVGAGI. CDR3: CASSYDHPDYPNEQFF. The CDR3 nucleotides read TGTGCCAGCAGTTACGACCACCCGGACTATCCCAATGAGCAGTTCTTC.

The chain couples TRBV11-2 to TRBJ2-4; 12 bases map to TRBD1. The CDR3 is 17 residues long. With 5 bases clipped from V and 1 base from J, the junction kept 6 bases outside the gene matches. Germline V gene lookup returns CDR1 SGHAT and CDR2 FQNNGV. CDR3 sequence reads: CASSAGTGGWAKNIQYF. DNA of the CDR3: TGTGCCAGCAGCGCCGGGACAGGGGGCTGGGCCAAAAACATTCAGTACTTC.

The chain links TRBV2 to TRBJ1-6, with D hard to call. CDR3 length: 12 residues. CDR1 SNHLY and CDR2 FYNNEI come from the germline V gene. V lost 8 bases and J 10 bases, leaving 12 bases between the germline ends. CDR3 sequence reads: CASGEGRSPLHF. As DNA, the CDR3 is TGTGCCAGCGGGGAAGGTCGGTCACCCCTCCACTTT.

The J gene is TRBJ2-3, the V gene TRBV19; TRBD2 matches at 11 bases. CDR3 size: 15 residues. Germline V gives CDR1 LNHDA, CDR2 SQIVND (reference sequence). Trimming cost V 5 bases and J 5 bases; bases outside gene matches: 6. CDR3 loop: CASSATSGKRDTQYF. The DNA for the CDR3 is TGTGCCAGTAGTGCGACTAGCGGGAAGAGAGATACGCAGTATTTT.

CDR3 sequence (DNA): TGCAGCGTAGTCGGGAAGGGACAGGGTTACGAGCAGTACTTC. This gives the protein CSVVGKGQGYEQYF. This chain connects TRBV29-1 to TRBJ2-7; 9 positions agree with TRBD1. Germline V CDR1 and CDR2: SQVTM, ANQGSEA. This CDR3 spans 14 amino acids. After removal of 6 bases from V and 4 bases from J, the junction contained 10 bases not matched to a gene.

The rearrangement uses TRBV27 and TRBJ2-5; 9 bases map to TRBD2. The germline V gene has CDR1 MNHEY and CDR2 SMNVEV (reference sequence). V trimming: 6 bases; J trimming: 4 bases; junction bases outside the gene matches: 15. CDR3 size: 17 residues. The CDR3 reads CASSRRPWRGGAETQYF. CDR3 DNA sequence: TGTGCCAGCAGCCGTAGACCGTGGCGGGGGGGCGCAGAGACCCAGTACTTC.

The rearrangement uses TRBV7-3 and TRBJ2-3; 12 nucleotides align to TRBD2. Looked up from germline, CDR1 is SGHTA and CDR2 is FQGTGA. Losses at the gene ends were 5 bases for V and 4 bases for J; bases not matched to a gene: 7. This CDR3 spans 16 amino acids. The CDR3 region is CASSPHPSGGADTQYF. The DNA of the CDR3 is TGTGCCAGCAGCCCCCACCCTAGCGGGGGGGCAGATACGCAGTATTTT.

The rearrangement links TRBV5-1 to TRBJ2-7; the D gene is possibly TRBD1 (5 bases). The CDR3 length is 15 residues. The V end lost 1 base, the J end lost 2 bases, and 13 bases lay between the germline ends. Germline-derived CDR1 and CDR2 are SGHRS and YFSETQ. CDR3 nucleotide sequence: TGCGCCAGCAGCTTGTCGGTAGGGGCTACCTACGAGCAGTACTTC. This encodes CASSLSVGATYEQYF.

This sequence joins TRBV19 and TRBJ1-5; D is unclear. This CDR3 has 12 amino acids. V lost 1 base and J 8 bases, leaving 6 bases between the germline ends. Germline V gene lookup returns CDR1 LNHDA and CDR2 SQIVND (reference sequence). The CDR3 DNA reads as TGTGCCAGTAGTATAGGTCGGGAGCCCCAGCATTTT. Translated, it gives CASSIGREPQHF.